What follows are 19 T cell receptor beta chains derived from one specimen sequenced in a study of blood T cells in healthy people across ages. Alongside a J-beta primer mix, a sample-barcoded 5' primer served in a second PCR lasting about 6 to 11 cycles. TCRdb recomputed calls from the 5' RACE reads with MiXCR, one row per CDR3 protein. The repertoire holds about 1.6 million distinct CDR3 sequences, roughly 32% seen once, with approximately 10% in the top ten. The sample comprised blood. The origin of the receptors is a woman in her twenties or thirties in good health.

V and J are TRBV7-3 and TRBJ2-1; D is possibly TRBD2 (7 bases). V was clipped by 5 bases and J by 5 bases, with 19 bases between them. The CDR3 is 16 residues long. The germline gives CDR1 SGHTA, CDR2 FQGTGA. CDR3 in DNA: TGTGCCAGCAGCCCGAGGGGGGGGAAGATGAACAATGAGCAGTTCTTC. This translates into CASSPRGGKMNNEQFF.

With respect to this clonotype: A much bigger clone sits one base away, suggesting this may be a read error. The V call is TRBV15, the J call TRBJ2-5; 8 bases map to TRBD2. The J call is uncertain, as TRBJ2-1 better fits the DNA end. The CDR3 has 15 amino acids. Germline V gives CDR1 LNHNV, CDR2 YYDKDF (reference sequence). CDR3 loop: CATSRGAGDQETQFF. The CDR3 bases are TGTGCCACCAGCAGAGGAGCGGGGGACCAAGAGACCCAGTTCTTC.

For the CDR3, the DNA is TGCGCCAGCAGCTTTGGTCAGAACCCTACTCAAGAGACCCAGTACTTC. It encodes CASSFGQNPTQETQYF. V usage is TRBV5-1 and J usage is TRBJ2-5, with unresolved D. The V and J ends lost 2 bases and 2 bases respectively, with 16 bases between them. From germline, CDR1 is SGHRS and CDR2 YFSETQ. The CDR3 sequence is 16 residues long.

Comments on this clonotype: A much larger clone is a single base away; this may be a read error. This chain connects TRBV14 to TRBJ2-7; 8 bases align to TRBD1. From germline, CDR1 is SGHDN and CDR2 FVKESK. V trimming: 1 base; J trimming: 9 bases; junction bases outside the gene matches: 11. The CDR3 consists of 15 residues. The CDR3 is CASSQAGTGSLVQYF. CDR3 in DNA: TGTGCCAGCAGCCAAGCCGGGACAGGTAGTCTTGTGCAGTACTTC.

This clonotype was seen ten or more times. The CDR3 protein is CASSLGLAVGTDTQYF. CDR3 DNA: TGTGCCAGCAGCTTAGGGCTAGCGGTTGGTACAGATACGCAGTATTTT. This chain uses TRBV7-9 with TRBJ2-3; 7 bases fit TRBD2. Germline V CDR1 and CDR2: SEHNR, FQNEAQ (reference sequence). This CDR3 region has 16 residues. V dropped 1 base and J dropped 3; count of bases not matched to a gene: 7.

This clonotype was picked up a small number of times. The gene calls are TRBV7-6 and TRBJ2-1; TRBD2 matches 8 bases. J gave up 2 bases and V 5 bases, and 8 bases lay outside the gene matches. Germline CDR1 and CDR2: SGHVS and FNYEAQ. There are 16 residues in the CDR3. CDR3 nucleotide sequence: TGTGCCAGCAGCCACGGGGGGGCCGTAGCCTACAATGAGCAGTTCTTC. It encodes CASSHGGAVAYNEQFF.

This clonotype occurred a few times. V and J are TRBV9 and TRBJ2-1; 11 nucleotides agree with TRBD1. V was clipped by 3 bases and J by 6 bases; unmatched bases: 2. CDR3 length: 14 amino acids. CDR1 is SGDLS, CDR2 YYNGEE, per germline. The CDR3 nucleotides are TGTGCCAGCAGCGACGGGACAGGGGGCAATGAGCAGTTCTTC. Amino acids: CASSDGTGGNEQFF.

This clonotype was detected ten times or more. This chain connects TRBV29-1 to TRBJ2-3, with D tentatively TRBD1 (5 bases). Trimming removed 3 bases at V and 4 bases at J, with 17 bases between. This CDR3 has 15 amino acids. Germline values: CDR1 SQVTM, CDR2 ANQGSEA. The CDR3 DNA follows: TGCAGCGTTGATGGCAGGGCAAATCCCGCAGATACGCAGTATTTT. Amino acids: CSVDGRANPADTQYF.

A few counts support this clonotype. This chain uses TRBV7-9 with TRBJ1-2; tentatively, D is TRBD1 (5 bases). The CDR3 loop spans 13 amino acids. Trimming pared 5 bases from V and 8 bases from J, leaving 15 bases between. Germline assignment: CDR1 SEHNR and CDR2 FQNEAQ (reference sequence). The DNA for the CDR3 is TGTGCCAGCAGCCCCGAGACAGCTATGGGCTACACCTTC. Translated, it gives CASSPETAMGYTF.

V usage is TRBV18 and J usage is TRBJ1-2; 8 bases map to TRBD1. The CDR3 is 15 residues long. The V gene end was trimmed by 6 bases and the J gene end by 4 bases; junction bases not matched to a gene: 10. Looked up from germline, CDR1 is KGHSH and CDR2 is LQKENI. The CDR3 bases are TGTGCCAGCTCCTTTGGACAGGGCGCGTCCTATGGCTACACCTTC. This gives the protein CASSFGQGASYGYTF. The full variable domain, its missing parts supplied by reference TRBV18 and TRBJ1-2, is NAGVMQNPRHLVRRRGQEARLRCSPMKGHSHVYWYRQLPEEGLKFMVYLQKENIIDESGMPKERFSAEFPKEGPSILRIQQVVRGDSAAYFCASSFGQGASYGYTFGSGTRLTVV.

The V call is TRBV20-1, the J call TRBJ2-1, with TRBD2 matching over 9 bases. This CDR3 spans 18 amino acids. Germline V CDR1 and CDR2: DFQATT, SNEGSKA (reference sequence). The junction had 14 bases not matched to a gene; V was cut back by 1 base and J by 4 bases. The CDR3 DNA follows: TGCAGTGCTAGAGTCGGCGCCCGAGCTAGCGGGGTTTACAATGAGCAGTTCTTC. Translating it yields CSARVGARASGVYNEQFF.

This rearrangement joins TRBV9 to TRBJ1-1, with 10 nucleotides matching TRBD1. The trim removed 2 bases at V and 6 bases at J, leaving 1 base unmatched. The length of the CDR3 is 13 residues. Germline V gene data show CDR1 as SGDLS and CDR2 as YYNGEE. Written as DNA, the CDR3 is TGTGCCAGCAGCGTGGGACAGGGGTCTGAAGCTTTCTTT. Its protein product is CASSVGQGSEAFF.

The sample holds many counts of this clonotype. The V gene is TRBV9, the J gene TRBJ1-2; no definite D call. The CDR3 length is 13 residues. CDR1 is SGDLS and CDR2 is YYNGEE in the germline V gene. V lost 5 bases and J 3 bases, leaving 11 bases between the germline ends. The CDR3 spells CASRTRDDYGYTF. The CDR3 DNA follows: TGTGCCAGCAGAACGAGGGATGACTATGGCTACACCTTC.

This chain links TRBV6-6 with TRBJ1-1; no clear D. From germline, CDR1 is MNHNY and CDR2 SVGAGI (reference sequence). Trimming took 5 bases from V and 4 from J, leaving 14 bases between them. This CDR3 has 14 residues. For the CDR3, the DNA is TGTGCCAGCAGTACCGGAGTGGGCGGCACTGAAGCTTTCTTT. This translates into CASSTGVGGTEAFF.

This chain uses TRBV6-5 with TRBJ1-6, with a weak D call TRBD1 (5 bases). V lost 8 bases and J lost 6, with 14 bases in between. The CDR3 runs 14 residues. Per the germline V gene, CDR1 is MNHEY and CDR2 is SVGAGI. The CDR3 DNA reads as TGTGCCAGCGGGACGGAAAATCTTAATTCACCCCTCCACTTT. As protein: CASGTENLNSPLHF.

This clonotype was seen a handful of times. The CDR3 nucleotides read TGTGCCAGCAGCTCCGACAGACGCAATGAGCAGTTCTTC. Translation: CASSSDRRNEQFF. The rearrangement links TRBV11-2 to TRBJ2-1, with TRBD1 as a possible D gene (5 bases). In germline, CDR1 is SGHAT, CDR2 FQNNGV. Trimming pared 4 bases from V and 6 bases from J, leaving 10 bases between. The length of the CDR3 is 13 residues. Full variable domain (remainder filled in from reference TRBV11-2 and TRBJ2-1): EAGVAQSPRYKIIEKRQSVAFWCNPISGHATLYWYQQILGQGPKLLIQFQNNGVVDDSQLPKDRFSAERLKGVDSTLKIQPAKLEDSAVYLCASSSDRRNEQFFGPGTRLTVL.

This rearrangement joins TRBV5-6 to TRBJ2-3; D not resolved. CDR3 size: 16 residues. Per the germline V gene, CDR1 is SGHDT and CDR2 is YYEEEE. Trimming pared 2 bases from V and 0 bases from J, leaving 13 bases between. For the CDR3, the DNA is TGTGCCAGCAGCTTTTCCCCTGCTTTAAGCACAGATACGCAGTATTTT. Translating it yields CASSFSPALSTDTQYF.

This chain uses TRBV4-1 with TRBJ2-1, with D unresolved. This CDR3 is built from 12 residues. Germline V gene sequence: CDR1 MGHRA, CDR2 YSYEKL. Trimming removed 0 bases from V and 10 bases from J, with 7 bases in between. CDR3 region: CASSQEFREQFF. The CDR3, as DNA: TGCGCCAGCAGCCAAGAATTTCGCGAGCAGTTCTTC.

The V gene is TRBV9, the J gene TRBJ2-3; D is uncertain. The germline V and J ends were trimmed by 0 bases and 1 base, with 9 bases remaining between them. The CDR3 extends over 15 amino acids. The germline CDR1 and CDR2 sequences are SGDLS and YYNGEE. The DNA for the CDR3 is TGTGCCAGCAGCGTAGCTACCAAACGCACAGATACGCAGTATTTT. Amino acid sequence: CASSVATKRTDTQYF.